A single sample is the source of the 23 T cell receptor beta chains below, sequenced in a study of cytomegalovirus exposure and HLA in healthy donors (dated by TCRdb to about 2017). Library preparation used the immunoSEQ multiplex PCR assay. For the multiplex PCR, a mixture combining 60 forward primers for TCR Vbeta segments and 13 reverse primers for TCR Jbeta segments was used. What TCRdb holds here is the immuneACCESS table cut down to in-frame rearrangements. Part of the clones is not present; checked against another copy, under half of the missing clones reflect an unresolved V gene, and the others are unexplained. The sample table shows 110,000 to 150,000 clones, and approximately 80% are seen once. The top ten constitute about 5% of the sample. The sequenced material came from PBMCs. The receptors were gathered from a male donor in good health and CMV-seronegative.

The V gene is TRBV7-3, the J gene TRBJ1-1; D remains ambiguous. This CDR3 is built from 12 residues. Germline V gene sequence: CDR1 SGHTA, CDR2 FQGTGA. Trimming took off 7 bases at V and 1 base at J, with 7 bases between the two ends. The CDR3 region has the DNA TGTGCCAGCAATAGCCGGAACACTGAAGCTTTCTTT. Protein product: CASNSRNTEAFF.

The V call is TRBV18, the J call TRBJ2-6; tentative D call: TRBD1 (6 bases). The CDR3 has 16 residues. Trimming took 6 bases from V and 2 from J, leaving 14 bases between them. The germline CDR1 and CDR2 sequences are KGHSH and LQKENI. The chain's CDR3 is CASSWGTGTGANVLTF. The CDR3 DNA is TGTGCCAGCTCGTGGGGCACAGGGACTGGGGCCAACGTCCTGACTTTC.

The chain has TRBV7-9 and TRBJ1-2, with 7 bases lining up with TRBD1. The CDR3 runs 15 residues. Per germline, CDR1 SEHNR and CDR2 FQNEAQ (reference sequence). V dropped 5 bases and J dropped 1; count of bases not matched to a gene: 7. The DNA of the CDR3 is TGTGCCAGCAGCCCGAGGGGGCGGCTTAACTATGGCTACACCTTC. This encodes CASSPRGRLNYGYTF.

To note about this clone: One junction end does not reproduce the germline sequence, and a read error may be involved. The CDR3 loop is CASSLDGSDQPQHF. DNA for the CDR3: TGTGCCAGCAGTTTGGACGGTAGCGATCAGCCCCAGCATTTT. The chain employs TRBV2 and TRBJ1-5; D is unresolved. Per germline, CDR1 SNHLY and CDR2 FYNNEI. The CDR3 length is 14 residues.

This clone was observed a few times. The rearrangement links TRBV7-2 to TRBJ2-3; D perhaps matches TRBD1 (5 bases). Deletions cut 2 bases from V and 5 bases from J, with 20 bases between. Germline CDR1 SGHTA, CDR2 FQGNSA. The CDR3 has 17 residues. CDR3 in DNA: TGTGCCAGCAGCTTAAGGGGCATGTCCAGGCAGAGAGATACGCAGTATTTT. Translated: CASSLRGMSRQRDTQYF.

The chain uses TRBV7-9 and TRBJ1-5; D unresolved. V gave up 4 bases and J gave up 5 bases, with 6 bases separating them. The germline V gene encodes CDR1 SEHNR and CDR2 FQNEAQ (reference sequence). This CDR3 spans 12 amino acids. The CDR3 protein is CASSSTDQPQHF. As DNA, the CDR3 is TGTGCCAGCAGCTCTACTGATCAGCCCCAGCATTTT.

The CDR3 nucleotides read TGTGCCAGTAGTACGTCGAGCGTCGGGTTTTATGGCTACACCTTC. The encoded protein is CASSTSSVGFYGYTF. This chain connects TRBV19 to TRBJ1-2, with D unclear. CDR1 LNHDA and CDR2 SQIVND come from the germline V gene (reference sequence). CDR3 length equals 15 residues. Trimming took off 4 bases at V and 5 bases at J, with 17 bases between the two ends.

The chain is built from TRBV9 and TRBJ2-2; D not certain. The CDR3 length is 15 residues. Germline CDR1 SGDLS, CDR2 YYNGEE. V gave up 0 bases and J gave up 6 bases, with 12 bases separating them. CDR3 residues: CASSVAILEPGELFF. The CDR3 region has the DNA TGTGCCAGCAGCGTAGCTATCCTCGAACCCGGGGAGCTGTTTTTT.

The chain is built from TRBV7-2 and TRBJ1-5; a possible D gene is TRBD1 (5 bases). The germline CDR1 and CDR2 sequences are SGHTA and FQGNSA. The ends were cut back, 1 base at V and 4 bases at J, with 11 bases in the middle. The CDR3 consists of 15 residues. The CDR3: CASSLVQGTNQPQHF. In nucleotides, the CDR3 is TGTGCCAGCAGCTTAGTTCAGGGAACAAATCAGCCCCAGCATTTT.

The CDR3 here is CASSLGDSNEQFF. The CDR3 nucleotides are TGTGCCAGCAGCTTAGGGGACAGCAATGAGCAGTTCTTC. The genes are TRBV11-1 and TRBJ2-1, with TRBD1 matching over 7 bases. Germline CDR1 is SGHAT and CDR2 is FQDESV (reference sequence). V was pared by 1 base and J by 6 bases, with 0 bases of the junction left unmatched. The CDR3 has 13 residues.

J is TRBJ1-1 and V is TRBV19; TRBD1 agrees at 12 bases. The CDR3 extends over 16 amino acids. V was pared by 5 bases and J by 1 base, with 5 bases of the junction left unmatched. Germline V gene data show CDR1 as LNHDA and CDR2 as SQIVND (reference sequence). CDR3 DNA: TGTGCCAGTAGTCCGGGGACAGGGGGCAAGAACACTGAAGCTTTCTTT. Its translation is CASSPGTGGKNTEAFF.

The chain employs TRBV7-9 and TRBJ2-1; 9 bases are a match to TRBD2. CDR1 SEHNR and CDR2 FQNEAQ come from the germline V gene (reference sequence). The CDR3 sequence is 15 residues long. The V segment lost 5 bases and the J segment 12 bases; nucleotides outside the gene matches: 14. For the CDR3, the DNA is TGTGCCAGCAGCCACCCGGGCGGGGGGGCCGGGGGGCAGTTCTTC. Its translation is CASSHPGGGAGGQFF.

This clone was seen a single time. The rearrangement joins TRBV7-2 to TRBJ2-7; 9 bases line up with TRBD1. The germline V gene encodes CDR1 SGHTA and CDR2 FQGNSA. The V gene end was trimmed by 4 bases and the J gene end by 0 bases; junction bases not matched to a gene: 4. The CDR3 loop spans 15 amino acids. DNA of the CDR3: TGTGCCAGCAGCTACCGGGACAGGGCCTCCTACGAGCAGTACTTC. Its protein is CASSYRDRASYEQYF. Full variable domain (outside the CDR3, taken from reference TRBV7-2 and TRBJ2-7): GAGVSQSPSNKVTEKGKDVELRCDPISGHTALYWYRQSLGQGLEFLIYFQGNSAPDKSGLPSDRFSAERTGGSVSTLTIQRTQQEDSAVYLCASSYRDRASYEQYFGPGTRLTVT.

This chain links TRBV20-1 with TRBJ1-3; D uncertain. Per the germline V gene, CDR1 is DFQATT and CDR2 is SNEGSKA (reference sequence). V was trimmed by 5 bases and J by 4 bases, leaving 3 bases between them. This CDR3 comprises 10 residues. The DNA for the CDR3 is TGCAGTGCTGTAGGAAACACCATATATTTT. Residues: CSAVGNTIYF.

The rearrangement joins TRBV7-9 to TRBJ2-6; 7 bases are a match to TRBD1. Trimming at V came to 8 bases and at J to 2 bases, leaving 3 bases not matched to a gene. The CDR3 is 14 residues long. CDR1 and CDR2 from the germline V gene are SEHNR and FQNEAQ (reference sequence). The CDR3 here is CASGQGAGANVLTF. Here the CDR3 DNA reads TGTGCCAGCGGTCAGGGGGCTGGGGCCAACGTCCTGACTTTC.

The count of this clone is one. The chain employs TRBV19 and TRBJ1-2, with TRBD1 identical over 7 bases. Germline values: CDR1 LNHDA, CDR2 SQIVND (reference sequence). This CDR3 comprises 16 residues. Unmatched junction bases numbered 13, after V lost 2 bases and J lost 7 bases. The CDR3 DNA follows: TGTGCCAGTAGTATATTTGGTCCGACAGGGTTGGCTGGCTACACCTTC. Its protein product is CASSIFGPTGLAGYTF.

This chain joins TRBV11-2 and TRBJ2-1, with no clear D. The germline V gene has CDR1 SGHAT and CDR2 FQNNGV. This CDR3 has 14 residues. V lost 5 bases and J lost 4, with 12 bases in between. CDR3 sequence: CASSLTSLYNEQFF. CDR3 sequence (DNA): TGTGCCAGCAGCCTCACCTCACTTTACAATGAGCAGTTCTTC.

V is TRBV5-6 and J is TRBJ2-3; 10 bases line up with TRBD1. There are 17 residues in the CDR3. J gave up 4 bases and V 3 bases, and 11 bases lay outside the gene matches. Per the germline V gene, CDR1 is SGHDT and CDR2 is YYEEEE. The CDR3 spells CASSYKPGQGKPDTQYF. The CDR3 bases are TGTGCCAGCAGCTATAAACCGGGACAGGGGAAGCCAGATACGCAGTATTTT. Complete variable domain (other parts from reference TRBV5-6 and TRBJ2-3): DAGVTQSPTHLIKTRGQQVTLRCSPKSGHDTVSWYQQALGQGPQFIFQYYEEEERQRGNFPDRFSGHQFPNYSSELNVNALLLGDSALYLCASSYKPGQGKPDTQYFGPGTRLTVL.

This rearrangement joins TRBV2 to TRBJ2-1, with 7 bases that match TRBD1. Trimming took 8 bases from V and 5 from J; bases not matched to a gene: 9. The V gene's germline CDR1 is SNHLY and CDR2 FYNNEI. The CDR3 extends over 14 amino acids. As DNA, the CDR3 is TGTGCCAGCGGTTCCGGGACAGTTAACAATGAGCAGTTCTTC. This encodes CASGSGTVNNEQFF. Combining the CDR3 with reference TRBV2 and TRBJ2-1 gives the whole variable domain EPEVTQTPSHQVTQMGQEVILRCVPISNHLYFYWYRQILGQKVEFLVSFYNNEISEKSEIFDDQFSVERPDGSNFTLKIRSTKLEDSAMYFCASGSGTVNNEQFFGPGTRLTVL.

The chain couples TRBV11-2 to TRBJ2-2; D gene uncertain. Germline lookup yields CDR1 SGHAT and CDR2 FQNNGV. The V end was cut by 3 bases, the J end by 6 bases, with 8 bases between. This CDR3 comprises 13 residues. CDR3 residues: CASSFNTAGELFF. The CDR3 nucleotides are TGTGCCAGCAGCTTTAACACCGCCGGGGAGCTGTTTTTT.

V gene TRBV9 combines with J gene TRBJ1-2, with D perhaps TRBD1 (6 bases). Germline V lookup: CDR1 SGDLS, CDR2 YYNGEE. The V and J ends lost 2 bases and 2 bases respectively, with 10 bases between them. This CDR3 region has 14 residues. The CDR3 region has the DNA TGTGCCAGCAGCGTTGTAGGGACAAACTATGGCTACACCTTC. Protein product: CASSVVGTNYGYTF.

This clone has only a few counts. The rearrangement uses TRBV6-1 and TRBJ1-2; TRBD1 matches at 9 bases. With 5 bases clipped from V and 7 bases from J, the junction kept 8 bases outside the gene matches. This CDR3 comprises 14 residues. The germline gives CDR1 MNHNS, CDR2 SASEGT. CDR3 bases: TGTGCCAGCAGTTCCCGGGACAGGGTCGCTGGCTACACCTTC. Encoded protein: CASSSRDRVAGYTF.

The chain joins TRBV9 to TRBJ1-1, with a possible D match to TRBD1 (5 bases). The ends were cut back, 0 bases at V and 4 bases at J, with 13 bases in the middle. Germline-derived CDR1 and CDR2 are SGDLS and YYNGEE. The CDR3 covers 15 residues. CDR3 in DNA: TGTGCCAGCAGCGTAGATCCGGAGGGGAGCACTGAAGCTTTCTTT. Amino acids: CASSVDPEGSTEAFF. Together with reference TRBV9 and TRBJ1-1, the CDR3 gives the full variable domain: DSGVTQTPKHLITATGQRVTLRCSPRSGDLSVYWYQQSLDQGLQFLIQYYNGEERAKGNILERFSAQQFPDLHSELNLSSLELGDSALYFCASSVDPEGSTEAFFGQGTRLTVV.